The sequence of this T cell receptor (beta chain) was determined in a study of cytotoxic CD8 clonotypes in ibrutinib-treated CLL (dated by TCRdb to 2020 to 2023). Regarding the research as a whole: The cohort had about a dozen relapsed/refractory and under 16 treatment-naive patients; some 17 were IGHV unmutated. Responses were partial in roughly 24 patients and complete in 2; after median about 68 months follow-up, some 14 stayed in remission and 12 progressed. Samples at response were collected after a median of around twelve months of treatment, with a range of roughly 6 to 40 months. On average, each sample had hundreds of thousands of productive templates and about 89,000 productive rearrangements. Of the approximately 90 participants in the trial, roughly 26 had longitudinal samples available. Cryopreserved peripheral blood mononuclear cells were collected before treatment, at response, and at either disease progression or sustained remission. Patients were still on ibrutinib when every remission and progressive disease sample was collected.

A MiSeq instrument was used for deep resolution sequencing, which targeted depths ranging from 1 in 1 million up to 1 in 200,000 T cells, with coverage averaging 10x for each clonotype. The immunoSEQ hsTCRB Kit was used to generate TCR beta libraries. In the source study's methods: The data were analyzed with ImmunoSEQ Analyzer and ImmunoSEQ Data Assistant, and V, D and J gene assignments followed IMGT definitions. Clonality, which ranges from 0 to 1, was calculated as one minus the normalized Shannon entropy of productive rearrangement frequencies. Only overrepresented clonotypes making up at least 0.05% of each patient's repertoire were included in the public clonotype analysis. Thirteen repertoires from age-matched healthy donors, obtained from immuneACCESS, served as clonality controls. What TCRdb holds here is the immuneACCESS table cut down to in-frame rearrangements. Part of the clones is not present; checked against another copy, under half of the missing clones reflect an unresolved V gene, and the others are unexplained. Clone size and the V and J calls come from that table; the DNA yielded D and trimming. The sample table holds about 29,000 clones, of which 65% to 90% were seen once. The ten largest clones add up to over 6.5% of the sample.

Of note for this clone: Its antigen specificity is not known. Base qualities are not recorded, but no much larger clone differs from it by a single base.

Broader findings and caveats from the paper: At ibrutinib response clonality went up, during sustained remission it held steady, and at progression it dropped back toward baseline. Baseline clonality was found to be higher than that of age-matched healthy donors and was strongly correlated with circulating CD8+ T-cell counts. Public clonotypes were rare and either shrank or stayed stable during treatment, and the rise in clonality at ibrutinib response reflected expansion of private clonotypes. Sampling times were not matched between sustained-remission and progressing patients, and lymph node repertoires were not studied.

The time point label for this specimen denotes: approximately 25 months on ibrutinib. For TCR beta library preparation, 1.5 to 2 micrograms of genomic DNA were extracted from the cryopreserved PBMCs. High-throughput TCR beta sequencing was performed on longitudinal blood samples from CLL patients receiving ibrutinib monotherapy. The patients took part in an open-label, single-center phase 2 trial of ibrutinib monotherapy. This sequence originates from a human donor with chronic lymphocytic leukemia. Material: PBMCs, obtained after 24 months of ibrutinib treatment.

This receptor carries the CDR3 CASSLGGVFYNEQFF. The DNA sequence is as follows: TGTGCCAGCAGCTTAGGAGGGGTTTTCTACAATGAGCAGTTCTTC. The chain is made from TRBV11-2 and TRBJ2-1, with the D assignment possibly TRBD1 or TRBD2, given 5 matching bases for each. The CDR3, from cysteine to phenylalanine, totals 15 residues. The entry retains the CDR3 DNA only, 45 bases that are in frame from base 1. Cut back by 1 base and 3 bases, the V and J ends lie 10 bases apart. Via the germline V gene, CDR1 is SGHAT and CDR2 FQNNGV.